Below, 4 T cell receptor beta chains from the same sample are listed, as sequenced in a study of neurological immune-mediated disorders. The time point is: longitudinal time-point 3. One entry per CDR3 protein, called by TCRdb with MiXCR from the 5' RACE reads. The data contain more than 40,000 distinct CDR3 sequences, roughly 13% of them seen just once; the ten biggest clones take up roughly 10%. The sequencing input was PBMCs. These receptors were collected from a male donor with HTLV-1-associated myelopathy (HAM/TSP).

The CDR3 nucleotides read TGTGCCAGCAGTGTAGGCCCCTATGGCTACACCTTC. Its protein is CASSVGPYGYTF. This chain uses TRBV25-1 with TRBJ1-2; no clear D gene. CDR3 size: 12 residues. Trimming stripped 4 bases from V and 4 bases from J, with 7 bases between. The V gene's germline CDR1 is MGHDK and CDR2 SYGVNS.

The sample holds many counts of this clonotype. The chain combines TRBV5-1 with TRBJ2-3, with a weak D call TRBD1 (5 bases). V dropped 0 bases and J dropped 4 bases, with 18 bases sitting between them. This CDR3 contains 17 residues. Germline loops: CDR1 SGHRS, CDR2 YFSETQ. The CDR3 coding sequence is TGCGCCAGCAGCTTGGGACGCTCTCAGGGTATTTCAGATACGCAGTATTTT. Translation gives CASSLGRSQGISDTQYF.

The V call is TRBV6-1, the J call TRBJ1-1, with 8 bases fitting TRBD1. Germline-derived CDR1 and CDR2 are MNHNS and SASEGT. The junction had 6 bases not matched to a gene; V was cut back by 5 bases and J by 1 base. The CDR3 spans 15 residues. CDR3 sequence: CASSFRGQGNTEAFF. Written as DNA, the CDR3 is TGTGCCAGCAGTTTTAGAGGACAGGGGAACACTGAAGCTTTCTTT.

This clonotype was counted many times. The chain carries TRBV20-1 and TRBJ1-1, with D unclear. The germline V gene has CDR1 DFQATT and CDR2 SNEGSKA (reference sequence). CDR3 length equals 14 residues. Trimming took off 1 base at V and 4 bases at J, with 13 bases between the two ends. The CDR3 DNA follows: TGCAGTGCTAGAGTTCCGGGTGGGGTCACTGAAGCTTTCTTT. Translating gives CSARVPGGVTEAFF.